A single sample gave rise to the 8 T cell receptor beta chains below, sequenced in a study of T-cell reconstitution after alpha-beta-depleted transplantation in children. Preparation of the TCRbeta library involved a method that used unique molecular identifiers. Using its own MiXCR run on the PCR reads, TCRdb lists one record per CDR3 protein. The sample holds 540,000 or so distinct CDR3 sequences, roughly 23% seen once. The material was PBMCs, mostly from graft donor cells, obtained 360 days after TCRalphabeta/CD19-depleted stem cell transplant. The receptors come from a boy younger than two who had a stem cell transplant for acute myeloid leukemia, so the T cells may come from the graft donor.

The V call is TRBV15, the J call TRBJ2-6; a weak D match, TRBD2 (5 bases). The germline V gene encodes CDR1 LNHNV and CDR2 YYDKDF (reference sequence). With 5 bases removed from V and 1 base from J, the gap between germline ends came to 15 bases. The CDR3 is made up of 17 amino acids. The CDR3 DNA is TGTGCCACCAGCGCAAGCGCCGGGGTTTCTGGGGCCAACGTCCTGACTTTC. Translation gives CATSASAGVSGANVLTF. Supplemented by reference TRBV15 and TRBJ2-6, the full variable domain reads DAMVIQNPRYQVTQFGKPVTLSCSQTLNHNVMYWYQQKSSQAPKLLFHYYDKDFNNEADTPDNFQSRRPNTSFCFLDIRSPGLGDTAMYLCATSASAGVSGANVLTFGAGSRLTVL.

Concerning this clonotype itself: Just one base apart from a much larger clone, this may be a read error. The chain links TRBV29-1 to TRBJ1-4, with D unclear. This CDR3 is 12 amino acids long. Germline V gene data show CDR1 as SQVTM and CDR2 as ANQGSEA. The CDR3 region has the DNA TGCAGCGTTGGATCTGTTAATGAAAAACTGTCTTTT. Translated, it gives CSVGSVNEKLSF.

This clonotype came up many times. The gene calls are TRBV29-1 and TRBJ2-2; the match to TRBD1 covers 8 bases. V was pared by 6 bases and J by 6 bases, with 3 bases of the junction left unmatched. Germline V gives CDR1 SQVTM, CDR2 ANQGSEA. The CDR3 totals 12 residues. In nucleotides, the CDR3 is TGCAGCGTGGGACAGGTGCCCGGGGAGCTGTTTTTT. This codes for CSVGQVPGELFF.

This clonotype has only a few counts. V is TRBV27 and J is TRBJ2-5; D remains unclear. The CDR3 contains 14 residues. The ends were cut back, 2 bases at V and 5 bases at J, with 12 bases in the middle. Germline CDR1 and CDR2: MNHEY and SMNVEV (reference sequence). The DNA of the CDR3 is TGTGCCAGCAGTTTAACCCCGGTTTTGGAGACCCAGTACTTC. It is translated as CASSLTPVLETQYF.

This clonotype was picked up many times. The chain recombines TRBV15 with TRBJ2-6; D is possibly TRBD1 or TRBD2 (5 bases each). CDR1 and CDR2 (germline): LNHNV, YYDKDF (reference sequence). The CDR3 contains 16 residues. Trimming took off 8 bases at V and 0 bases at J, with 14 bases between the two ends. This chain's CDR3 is CATGTVPSSGANVLTF. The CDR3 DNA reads TGTGCCACCGGGACCGTCCCGAGCTCTGGGGCCAACGTCCTGACTTTC.

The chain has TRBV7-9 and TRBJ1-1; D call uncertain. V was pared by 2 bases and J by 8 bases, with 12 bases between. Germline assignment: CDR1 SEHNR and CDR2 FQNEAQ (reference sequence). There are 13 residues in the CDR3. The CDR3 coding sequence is TGTGCCAGCAGCTTATCAGGCGGGCGGGAAGCTTTCTTT. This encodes CASSLSGGREAFF. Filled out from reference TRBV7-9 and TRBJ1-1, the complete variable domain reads DTGVSQNPRHKITKRGQNVTFRCDPISEHNRLYWYRQTLGQGPEFLTYFQNEAQLEKSRLLSDRFSAERPKGSFSTLEIQRTEQGDSAMYLCASSLSGGREAFFGQGTRLTVV.

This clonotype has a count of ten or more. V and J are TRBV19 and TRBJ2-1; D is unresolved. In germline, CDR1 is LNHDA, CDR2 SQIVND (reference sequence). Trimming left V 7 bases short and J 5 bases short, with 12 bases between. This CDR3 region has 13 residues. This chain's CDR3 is CASKLEYHNEQFF. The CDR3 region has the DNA TGTGCCAGTAAGCTGGAATATCACAATGAGCAGTTCTTC.

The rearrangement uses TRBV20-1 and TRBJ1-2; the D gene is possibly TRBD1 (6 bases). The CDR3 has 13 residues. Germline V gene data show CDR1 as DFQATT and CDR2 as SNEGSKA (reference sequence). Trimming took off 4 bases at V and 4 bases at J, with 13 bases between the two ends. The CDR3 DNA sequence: TGCAGTGCTAACCCCGTGACAGGCTATGGCTACACCTTC. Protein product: CSANPVTGYGYTF.